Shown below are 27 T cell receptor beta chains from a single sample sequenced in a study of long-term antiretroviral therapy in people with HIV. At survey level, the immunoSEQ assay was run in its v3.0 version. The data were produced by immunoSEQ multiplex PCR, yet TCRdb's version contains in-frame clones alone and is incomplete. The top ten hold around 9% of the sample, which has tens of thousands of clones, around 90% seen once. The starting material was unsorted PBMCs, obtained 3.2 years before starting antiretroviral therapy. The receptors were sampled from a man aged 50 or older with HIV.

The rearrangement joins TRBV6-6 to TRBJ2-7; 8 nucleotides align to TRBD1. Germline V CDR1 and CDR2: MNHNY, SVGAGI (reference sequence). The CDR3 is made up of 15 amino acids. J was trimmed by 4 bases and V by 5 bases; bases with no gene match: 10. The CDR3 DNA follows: TGTGCCAGCAGTAGAAACCGGGACAGGATATACGAGCAGTACTTC. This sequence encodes CASSRNRDRIYEQYF.

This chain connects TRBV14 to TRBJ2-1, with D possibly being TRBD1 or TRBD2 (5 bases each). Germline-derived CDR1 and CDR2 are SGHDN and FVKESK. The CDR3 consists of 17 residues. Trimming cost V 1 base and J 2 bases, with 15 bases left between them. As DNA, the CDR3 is TGTGCCAGCAGCCAAGGCACGGGGAAAGGGGCCTACAATGAGCAGTTCTTC. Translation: CASSQGTGKGAYNEQFF.

The CDR3 reads CASSIAVSYGYTF. In DNA form, the CDR3 reads TGTGCCAGTAGTATAGCAGTGAGCTATGGCTACACCTTC. The chain is built from TRBV19 and TRBJ1-2; D ambiguous. Per the germline V gene, CDR1 is LNHDA and CDR2 is SQIVND (reference sequence). Trimming removed 1 base at V and 4 bases at J, with 7 bases between. The CDR3 contains 13 residues.

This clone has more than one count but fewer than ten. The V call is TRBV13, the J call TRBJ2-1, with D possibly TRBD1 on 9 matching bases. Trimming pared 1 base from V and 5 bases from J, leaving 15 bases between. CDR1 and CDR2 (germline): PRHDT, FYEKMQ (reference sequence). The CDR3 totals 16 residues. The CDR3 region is CASSLVAGQGHNEQFF. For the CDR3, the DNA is TGTGCCAGCAGCTTAGTAGCGGGACAGGGACACAATGAGCAGTTCTTC.

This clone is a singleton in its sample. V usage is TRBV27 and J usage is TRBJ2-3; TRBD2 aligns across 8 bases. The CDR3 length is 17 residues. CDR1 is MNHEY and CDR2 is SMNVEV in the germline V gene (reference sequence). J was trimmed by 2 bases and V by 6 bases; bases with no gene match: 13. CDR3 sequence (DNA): TGTGCCAGCAGCCCCGGTGGCAGCGGGGGAGCCACAGATACGCAGTATTTT. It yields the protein CASSPGGSGGATDTQYF.

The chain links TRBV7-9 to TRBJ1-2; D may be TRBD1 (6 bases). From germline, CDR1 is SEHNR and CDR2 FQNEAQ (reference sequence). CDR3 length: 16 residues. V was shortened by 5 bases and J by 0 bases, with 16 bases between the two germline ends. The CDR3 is CASSPRGGASNYGYTF. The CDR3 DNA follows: TGTGCCAGCAGCCCCAGGGGAGGCGCGTCTAACTATGGCTACACCTTC. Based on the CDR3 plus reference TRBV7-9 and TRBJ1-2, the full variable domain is DTGVSQNPRHKITKRGQNVTFRCDPISEHNRLYWYRQTLGQGPEFLTYFQNEAQLEKSRLLSDRFSAERPKGSFSTLEIQRTEQGDSAMYLCASSPRGGASNYGYTFGSGTRLTVV.

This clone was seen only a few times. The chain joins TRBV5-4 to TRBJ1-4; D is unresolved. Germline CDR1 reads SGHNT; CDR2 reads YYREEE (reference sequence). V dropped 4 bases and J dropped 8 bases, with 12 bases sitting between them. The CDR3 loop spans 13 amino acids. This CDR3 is CASSPRDSEKLFF. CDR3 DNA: TGTGCCAGCAGCCCTCGCGATTCGGAAAAACTGTTTTTT.

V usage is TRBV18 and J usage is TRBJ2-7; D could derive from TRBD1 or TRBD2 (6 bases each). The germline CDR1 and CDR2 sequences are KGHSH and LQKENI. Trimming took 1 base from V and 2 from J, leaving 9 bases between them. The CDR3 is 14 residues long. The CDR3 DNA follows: TGTGCCAGCTCACCACGGGGGGCCCCCTACGAGCAGTACTTC. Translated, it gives CASSPRGAPYEQYF. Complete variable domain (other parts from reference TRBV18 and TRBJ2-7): NAGVMQNPRHLVRRRGQEARLRCSPMKGHSHVYWYRQLPEEGLKFMVYLQKENIIDESGMPKERFSAEFPKEGPSILRIQQVVRGDSAAYFCASSPRGAPYEQYFGPGTRLTVT.

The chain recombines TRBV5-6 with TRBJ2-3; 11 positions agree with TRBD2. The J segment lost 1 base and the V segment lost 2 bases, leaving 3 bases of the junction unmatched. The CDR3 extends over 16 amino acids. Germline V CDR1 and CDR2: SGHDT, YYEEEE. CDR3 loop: CASSLTSGSGTDTQYF. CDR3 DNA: TGTGCCAGCAGCTTAACTAGCGGGAGTGGCACAGATACGCAGTATTTT.

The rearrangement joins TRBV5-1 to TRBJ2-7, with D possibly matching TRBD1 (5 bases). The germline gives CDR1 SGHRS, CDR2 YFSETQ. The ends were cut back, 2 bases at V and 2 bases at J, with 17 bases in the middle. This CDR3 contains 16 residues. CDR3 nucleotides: TGCGCCAGCAGCTTCGGTCTTAGACAGCTAACCTACGAGCAGTACTTC. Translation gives CASSFGLRQLTYEQYF.

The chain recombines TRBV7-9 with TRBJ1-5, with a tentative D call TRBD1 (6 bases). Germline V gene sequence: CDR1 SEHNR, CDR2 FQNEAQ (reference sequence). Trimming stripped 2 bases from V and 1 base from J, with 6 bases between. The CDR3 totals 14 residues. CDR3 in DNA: TGTGCCAGCAGCTTAAGGGGGAGCAATCAGCCCCAGCATTTT. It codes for CASSLRGSNQPQHF.

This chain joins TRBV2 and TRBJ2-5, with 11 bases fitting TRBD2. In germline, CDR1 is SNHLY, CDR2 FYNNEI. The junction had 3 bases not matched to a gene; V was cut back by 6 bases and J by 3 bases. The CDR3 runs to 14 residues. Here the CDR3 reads CASRAGLAEETQYF. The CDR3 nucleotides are TGTGCCAGCAGAGCGGGACTAGCGGAAGAGACCCAGTACTTC.

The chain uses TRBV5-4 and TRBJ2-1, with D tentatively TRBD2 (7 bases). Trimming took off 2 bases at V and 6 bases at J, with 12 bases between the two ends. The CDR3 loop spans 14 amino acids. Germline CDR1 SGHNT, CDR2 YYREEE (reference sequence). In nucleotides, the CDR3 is TGTGCCAGCAGCTTATCGGGGGGCGGCAATGAGCAGTTCTTC. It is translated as CASSLSGGGNEQFF.

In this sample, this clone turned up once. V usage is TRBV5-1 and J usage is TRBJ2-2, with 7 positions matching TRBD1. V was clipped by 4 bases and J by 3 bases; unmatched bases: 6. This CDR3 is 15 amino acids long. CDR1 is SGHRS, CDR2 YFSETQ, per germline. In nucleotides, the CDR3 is TGCGCCAGCAGCCTAGGGGGCGGGTACACCGGGGAGCTGTTTTTT. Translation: CASSLGGGYTGELFF.

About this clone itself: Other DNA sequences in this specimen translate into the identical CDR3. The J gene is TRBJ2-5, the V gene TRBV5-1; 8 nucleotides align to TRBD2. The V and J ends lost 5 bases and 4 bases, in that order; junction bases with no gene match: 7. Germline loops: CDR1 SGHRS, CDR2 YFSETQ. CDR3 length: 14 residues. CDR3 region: CASRASGSPETQYF. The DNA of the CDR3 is TGCGCCAGCAGGGCAAGCGGGAGCCCAGAGACCCAGTACTTC. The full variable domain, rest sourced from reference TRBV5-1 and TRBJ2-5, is KAGVTQTPRYLIKTRGQQVTLSCSPISGHRSVSWYQQTPGQGLQFLFEYFSETQRNKGNFPGRFSGRQFSNSRSEMNVSTLELGDSALYLCASRASGSPETQYFGPGTRLLVL.

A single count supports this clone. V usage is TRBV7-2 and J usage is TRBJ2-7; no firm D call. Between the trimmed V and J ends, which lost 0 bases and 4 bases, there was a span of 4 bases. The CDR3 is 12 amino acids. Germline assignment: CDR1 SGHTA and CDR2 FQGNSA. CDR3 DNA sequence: TGTGCCAGCAGCTTAGCCCAATACGAGCAGTACTTC. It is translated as CASSLAQYEQYF.

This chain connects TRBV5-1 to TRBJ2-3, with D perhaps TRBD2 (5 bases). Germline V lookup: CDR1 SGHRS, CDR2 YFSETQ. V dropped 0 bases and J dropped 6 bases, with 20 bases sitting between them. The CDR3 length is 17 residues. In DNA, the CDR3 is TGCGCCAGCAGCTTGGCCCTTAATGCGGGCTCAAGGGATACGCAGTATTTT. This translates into CASSLALNAGSRDTQYF.

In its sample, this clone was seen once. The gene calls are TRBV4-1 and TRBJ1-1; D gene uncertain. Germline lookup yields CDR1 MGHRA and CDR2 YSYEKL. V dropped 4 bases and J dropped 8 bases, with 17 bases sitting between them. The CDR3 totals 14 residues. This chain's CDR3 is CASSPVLSGGEAFF. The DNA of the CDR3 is TGCGCCAGCAGCCCTGTTTTGAGTGGCGGCGAAGCTTTCTTT.

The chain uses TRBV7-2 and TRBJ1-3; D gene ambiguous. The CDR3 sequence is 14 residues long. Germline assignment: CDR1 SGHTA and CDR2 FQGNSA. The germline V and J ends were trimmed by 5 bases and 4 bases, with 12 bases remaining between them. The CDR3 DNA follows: TGTGCCAGCAGCCGAAGTTGGTCCGGAAACACCATATATTTT. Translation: CASSRSWSGNTIYF. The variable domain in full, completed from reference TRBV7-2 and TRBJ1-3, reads GAGVSQSPSNKVTEKGKDVELRCDPISGHTALYWYRQSLGQGLEFLIYFQGNSAPDKSGLPSDRFSAERTGGSVSTLTIQRTQQEDSAVYLCASSRSWSGNTIYFGEGSWLTVV.

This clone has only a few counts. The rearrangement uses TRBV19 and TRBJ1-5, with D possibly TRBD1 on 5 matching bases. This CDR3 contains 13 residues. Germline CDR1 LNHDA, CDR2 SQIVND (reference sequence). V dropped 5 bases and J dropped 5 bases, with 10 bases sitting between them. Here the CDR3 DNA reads TGTGCCAGTAGTCGGGGGATGGATCAGCCCCAGCATTTT. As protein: CASSRGMDQPQHF.

CDR3 DNA sequence: TGTGCCAGCAGCCGCGCCTGGGACAGGGGAATGCAGCAGTACTTC. Its protein is CASSRAWDRGMQQYF. The rearrangement uses TRBV14 and TRBJ2-7, with TRBD1 matching over 10 bases. This CDR3 has 15 residues. V shed 4 bases, J shed 8 bases, and the junction held 11 bases outside the gene matches. CDR1 SGHDN and CDR2 FVKESK come from the germline V gene. The full variable domain, with the rest looked up from reference TRBV14 and TRBJ2-7, is EAGVTQFPSHSVIEKGQTVTLRCDPISGHDNLYWYRRVMGKEIKFLLHFVKESKQDESGMPNNRFLAERTGGTYSTLKVQPAELEDSGVYFCASSRAWDRGMQQYFGPGTRLTVT.

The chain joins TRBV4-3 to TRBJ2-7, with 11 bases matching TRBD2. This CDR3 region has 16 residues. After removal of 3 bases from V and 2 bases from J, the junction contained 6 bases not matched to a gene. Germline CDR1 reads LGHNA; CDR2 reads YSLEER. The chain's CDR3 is CASSQGSGGAAYEQYF. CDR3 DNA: TGCGCCAGCAGCCAGGGTAGCGGGGGGGCCGCCTACGAGCAGTACTTC.

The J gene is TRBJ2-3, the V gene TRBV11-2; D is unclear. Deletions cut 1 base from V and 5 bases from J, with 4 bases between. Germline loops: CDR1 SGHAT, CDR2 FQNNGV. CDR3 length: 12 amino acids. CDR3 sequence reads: CASSLVRDTQYF. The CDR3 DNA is TGTGCCAGCAGCTTAGTAAGAGATACGCAGTATTTT.

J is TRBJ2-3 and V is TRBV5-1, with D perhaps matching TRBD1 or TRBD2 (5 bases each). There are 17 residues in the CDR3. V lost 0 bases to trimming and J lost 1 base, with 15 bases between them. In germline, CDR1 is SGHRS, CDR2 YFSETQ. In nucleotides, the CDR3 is TGCGCCAGCAGCTTGGGAAAGGGGACCATCGGCACAGATACGCAGTATTTT. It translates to CASSLGKGTIGTDTQYF.

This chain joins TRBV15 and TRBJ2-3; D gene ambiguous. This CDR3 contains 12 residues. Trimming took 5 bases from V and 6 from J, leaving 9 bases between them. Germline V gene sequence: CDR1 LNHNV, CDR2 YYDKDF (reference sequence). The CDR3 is CATSPLFDTQYF. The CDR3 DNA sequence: TGTGCCACCAGCCCCCTGTTCGATACGCAGTATTTT.

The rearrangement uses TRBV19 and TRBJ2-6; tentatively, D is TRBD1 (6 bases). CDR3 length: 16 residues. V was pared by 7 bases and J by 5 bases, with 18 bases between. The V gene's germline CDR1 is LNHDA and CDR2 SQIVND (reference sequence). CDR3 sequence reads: CASTLLVGGRANVLTF. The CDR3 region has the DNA TGTGCCAGTACGCTACTAGTAGGGGGACGGGCCAACGTCCTGACTTTC. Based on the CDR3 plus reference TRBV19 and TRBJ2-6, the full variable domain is DGGITQSPKYLFRKEGQNVTLSCEQNLNHDAMYWYRQDPGQGLRLIYYSQIVNDFQKGDIAEGYSVSREKKESFPLTVTSAQKNPTAFYLCASTLLVGGRANVLTFGAGSRLTVL.

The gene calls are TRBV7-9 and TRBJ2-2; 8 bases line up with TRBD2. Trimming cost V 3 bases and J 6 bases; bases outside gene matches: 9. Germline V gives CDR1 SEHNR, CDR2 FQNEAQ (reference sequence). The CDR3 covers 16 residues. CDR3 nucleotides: TGTGCCAGCAGCTTCGGGGGGGCGCATTATCCCGGGGAGCTGTTTTTT. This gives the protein CASSFGGAHYPGELFF. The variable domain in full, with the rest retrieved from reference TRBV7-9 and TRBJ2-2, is DTGVSQNPRHKITKRGQNVTFRCDPISEHNRLYWYRQTLGQGPEFLTYFQNEAQLEKSRLLSDRFSAERPKGSFSTLEIQRTEQGDSAMYLCASSFGGAHYPGELFFGEGSRLTVL.